Following are 3 T cell receptor gamma chains from one sample sequenced in a study of gamma delta lymphoproliferative disorders and STAT genes. TCRdb re-called the multiplex PCR reads through CATT. The sample holds thousands of gamma-chain clones, approximately 10% seen once. The receptor sequences were amplified from genomic DNA of peripheral blood mononuclear cells. The sample was blood. These receptors were collected from a human donor in good health.

In its sample, this clone ranks as large. The rearrangement uses TRGV10 and TRGJ1 or TRGJ2. Because TCRdb records no J gene, it was assigned here through a match of the DNA to germline. TRGV10 is sorted into the ORF group, with uncertain function. The CDR3 has 12 amino acids. V shed 8 bases and J 3 bases; nucleotides not matched to a gene: 5. The CDR3 loop is CAAWIFYYKKLF. The CDR3 nucleotides are TGTGCTGCGTGGATATTTTATTATAAGAAACTCTTT.

By share, this clone ranks as medium-sized (0.01 to 0.1%). V and J are TRGV3 and TRGJ1 or TRGJ2. TCRdb does not report a J gene; here it was assigned by matching the DNA to germline references. V lost 0 bases to trimming and J lost 6 bases; unmatched junction nucleotides: 5. CDR3 size: 13 residues. Germline V gene data show CDR1 as VTNTFY and CDR2 as YDVSTARD (reference sequence). The CDR3 DNA sequence: TGTGCCACCTGGGACAGGGGGACTTATAAGAAACTCTTT. Protein: CATWDRGTYKKLF.

By share of the sample, this clone is medium-sized. The gene calls are TRGV3 and TRGJP1. Because TCRdb records no J gene, it was assigned here through a match of the DNA to germline. The CDR3 has 16 amino acids. In germline, CDR1 is VTNTFY, CDR2 YDVSTARD (reference sequence). With 3 bases clipped from V and 5 bases from J, the junction kept 12 bases outside the gene matches. CDR3: CATWDRPPSTGWFKIF. The DNA of the CDR3 is TGTGCCACCTGGGACCGGCCTCCTTCGACTGGTTGGTTCAAGATATTT.